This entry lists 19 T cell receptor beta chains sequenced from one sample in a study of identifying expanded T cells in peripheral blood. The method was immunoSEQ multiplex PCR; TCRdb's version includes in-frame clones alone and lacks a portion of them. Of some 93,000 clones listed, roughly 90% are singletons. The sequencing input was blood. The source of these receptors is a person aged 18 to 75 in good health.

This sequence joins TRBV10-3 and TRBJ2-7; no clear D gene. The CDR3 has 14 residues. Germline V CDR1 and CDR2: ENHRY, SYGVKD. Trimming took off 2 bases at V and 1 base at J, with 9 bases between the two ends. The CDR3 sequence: CAISEGEMSYEQYF. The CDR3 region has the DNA TGTGCCATCAGTGAGGGAGAAATGTCCTACGAGCAGTACTTC.

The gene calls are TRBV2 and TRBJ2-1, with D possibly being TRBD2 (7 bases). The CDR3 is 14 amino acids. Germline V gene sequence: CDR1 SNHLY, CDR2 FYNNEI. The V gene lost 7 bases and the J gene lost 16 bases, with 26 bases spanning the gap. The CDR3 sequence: CASIEGGAVGGLFF. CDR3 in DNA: TGTGCCAGCATTGAGGGGGGGGCCGTCGGTGGGCTTTTCTTC.

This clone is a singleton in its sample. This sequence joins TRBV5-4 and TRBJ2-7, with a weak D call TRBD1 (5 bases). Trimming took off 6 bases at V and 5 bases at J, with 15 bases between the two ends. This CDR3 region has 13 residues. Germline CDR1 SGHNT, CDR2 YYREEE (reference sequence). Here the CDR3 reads CASTLQGVDEQYF. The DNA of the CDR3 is TGTGCCAGCACGCTGCAGGGCGTTGACGAGCAGTACTTC.

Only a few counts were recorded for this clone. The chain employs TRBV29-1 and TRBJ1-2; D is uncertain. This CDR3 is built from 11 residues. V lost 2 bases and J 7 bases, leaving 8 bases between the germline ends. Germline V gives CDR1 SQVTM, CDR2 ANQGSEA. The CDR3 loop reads CSVESLSGYTF. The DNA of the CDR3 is TGCAGCGTTGAATCCCTGTCTGGCTACACCTTC.

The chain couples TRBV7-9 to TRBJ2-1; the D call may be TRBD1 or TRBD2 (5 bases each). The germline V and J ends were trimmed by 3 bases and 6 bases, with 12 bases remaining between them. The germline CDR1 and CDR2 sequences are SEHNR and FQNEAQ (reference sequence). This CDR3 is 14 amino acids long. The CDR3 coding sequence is TGTGCCAGCAGCTTGGGGGTTGTAAGCAATGAGCAGTTCTTC. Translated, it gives CASSLGVVSNEQFF.

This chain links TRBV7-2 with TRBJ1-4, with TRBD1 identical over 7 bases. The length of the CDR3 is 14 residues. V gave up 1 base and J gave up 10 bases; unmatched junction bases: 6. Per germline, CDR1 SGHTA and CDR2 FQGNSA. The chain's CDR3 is CASSLGQGDGKLFF. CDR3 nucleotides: TGTGCCAGCAGCTTAGGACAGGGCGATGGAAAACTGTTTTTT.

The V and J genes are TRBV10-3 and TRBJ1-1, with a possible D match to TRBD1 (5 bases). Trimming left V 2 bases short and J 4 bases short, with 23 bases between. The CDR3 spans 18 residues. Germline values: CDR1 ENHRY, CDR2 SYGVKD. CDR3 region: CAISEGARVWVEVTEAFF. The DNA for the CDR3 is TGTGCCATCAGTGAGGGGGCAAGGGTCTGGGTAGAGGTCACTGAAGCTTTCTTT.

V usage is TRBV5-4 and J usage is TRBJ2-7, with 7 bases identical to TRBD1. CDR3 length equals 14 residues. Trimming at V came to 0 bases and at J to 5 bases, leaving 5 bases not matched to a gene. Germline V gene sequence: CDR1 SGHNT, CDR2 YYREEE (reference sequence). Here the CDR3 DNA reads TGTGCCAGCAGCTTGGTGGGACAGAGGGACGAGCAGTACTTC. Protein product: CASSLVGQRDEQYF. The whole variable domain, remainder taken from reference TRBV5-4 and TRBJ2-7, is ETGVTQSPTHLIKTRGQQVTLRCSSQSGHNTVSWYQQALGQGPQFIFQYYREEENGRGNFPPRFSGLQFPNYSSELNVNALELDDSALYLCASSLVGQRDEQYFGPGTRLTVT.

CDR3 protein: CATRLAGGYYEQYF. CDR3 coding DNA: TGTGCCACTCGACTAGCGGGAGGCTACTACGAGCAGTACTTC. The chain is built from TRBV28 and TRBJ2-7; TRBD2 agrees at 13 bases. Germline CDR1 reads MDHEN; CDR2 reads SYDVKM. V lost 10 bases, J lost 3 bases, and 6 bases stayed unmatched. The CDR3 is made up of 14 amino acids.

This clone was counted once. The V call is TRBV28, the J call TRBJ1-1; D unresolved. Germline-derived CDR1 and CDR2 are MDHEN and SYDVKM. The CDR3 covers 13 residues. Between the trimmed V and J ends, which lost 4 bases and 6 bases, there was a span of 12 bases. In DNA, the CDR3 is TGTGCCAGCAGTTCCTCAGACAATGCTGAAGCTTTCTTT. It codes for CASSSSDNAEAFF.

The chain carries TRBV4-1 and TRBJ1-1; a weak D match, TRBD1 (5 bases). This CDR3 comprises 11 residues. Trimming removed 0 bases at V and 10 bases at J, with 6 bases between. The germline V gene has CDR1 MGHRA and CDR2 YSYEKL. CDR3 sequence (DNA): TGCGCCAGCAGCCAAGATCAGGGAGCTTTCTTT. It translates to CASSQDQGAFF.

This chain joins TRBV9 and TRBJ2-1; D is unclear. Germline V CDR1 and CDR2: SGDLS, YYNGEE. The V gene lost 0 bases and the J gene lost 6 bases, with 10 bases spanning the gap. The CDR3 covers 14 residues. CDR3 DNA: TGTGCCAGCAGCGTAGCGACTGGACCCAATGAGCAGTTCTTC. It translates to CASSVATGPNEQFF.

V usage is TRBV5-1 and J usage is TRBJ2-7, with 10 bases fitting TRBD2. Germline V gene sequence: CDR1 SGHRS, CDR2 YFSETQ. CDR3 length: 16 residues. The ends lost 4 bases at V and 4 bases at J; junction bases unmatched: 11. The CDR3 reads CASSAGLTSGNYEQYF. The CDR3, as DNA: TGCGCCAGCAGCGCGGGGCTCACTAGCGGGAATTACGAGCAGTACTTC.

CDR3 sequence reads: CASSGGRGNTEAFF. Here the CDR3 DNA reads TGTGCCAGCAGTGGGGGCAGGGGGAACACTGAAGCTTTCTTT. This chain joins TRBV2 and TRBJ1-1; perhaps TRBD1 as D (6 bases). Germline lookup yields CDR1 SNHLY and CDR2 FYNNEI. The CDR3 runs 14 residues. The V end was cut by 4 bases, the J end by 1 base, with 10 bases between.

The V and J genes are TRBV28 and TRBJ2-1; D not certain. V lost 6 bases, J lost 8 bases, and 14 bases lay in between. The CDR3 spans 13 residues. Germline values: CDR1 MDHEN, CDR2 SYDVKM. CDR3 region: CASRPTTRHEQFF. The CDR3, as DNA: TGTGCCAGCAGACCCACTACAAGACATGAGCAGTTCTTC.

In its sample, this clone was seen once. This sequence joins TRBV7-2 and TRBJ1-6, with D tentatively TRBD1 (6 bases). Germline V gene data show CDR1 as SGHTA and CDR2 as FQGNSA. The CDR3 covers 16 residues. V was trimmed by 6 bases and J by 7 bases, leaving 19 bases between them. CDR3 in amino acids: CASSSPLGGRNSPLHF. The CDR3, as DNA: TGTGCCAGCAGTTCCCCCCTAGGGGGTAGGAATTCACCCCTCCACTTT.

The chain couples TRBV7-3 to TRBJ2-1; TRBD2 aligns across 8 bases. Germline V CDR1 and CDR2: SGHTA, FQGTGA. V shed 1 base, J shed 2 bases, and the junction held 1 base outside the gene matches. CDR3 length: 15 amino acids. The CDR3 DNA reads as TGTGCCAGCAGCTTAAGACTAGCGCCCTACAATGAGCAGTTCTTC. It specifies CASSLRLAPYNEQFF.

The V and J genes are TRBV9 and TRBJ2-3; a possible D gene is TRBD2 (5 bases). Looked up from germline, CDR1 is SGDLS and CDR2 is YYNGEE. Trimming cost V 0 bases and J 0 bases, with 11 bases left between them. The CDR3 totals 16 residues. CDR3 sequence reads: CASSVAVRTSTDTQYF. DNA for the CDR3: TGTGCCAGCAGCGTAGCGGTCCGGACTAGCACAGATACGCAGTATTTT. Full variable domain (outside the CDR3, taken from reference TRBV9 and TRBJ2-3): DSGVTQTPKHLITATGQRVTLRCSPRSGDLSVYWYQQSLDQGLQFLIQYYNGEERAKGNILERFSAQQFPDLHSELNLSSLELGDSALYFCASSVAVRTSTDTQYFGPGTRLTVL.

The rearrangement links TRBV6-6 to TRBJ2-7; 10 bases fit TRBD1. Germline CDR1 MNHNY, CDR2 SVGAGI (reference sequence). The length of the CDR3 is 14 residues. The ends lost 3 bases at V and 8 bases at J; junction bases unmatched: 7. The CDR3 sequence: CASSYSRQGAKQYF. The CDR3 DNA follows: TGTGCCAGCAGTTATAGTCGACAGGGGGCGAAGCAGTACTTC.